The 32 T cell receptor beta chains in this list originate from one sample, sequenced in a study of T-cell reconstitution after alpha-beta-depleted transplantation in children. Preparing the TCRbeta library involved the use of unique molecular identifiers. TCRdb reprocessed the PCR reads with MiXCR, giving one entry per CDR3 protein. Among a few hundred thousand distinct CDR3 sequences listed, approximately 11% were seen once. The sequenced sample was PBMCs from the stem cell graft donor, obtained from the stem cell graft. The origin of the receptors is a human donor who donated a stem cell graft to a child with acute myeloid leukemia.

The genes are TRBV18 and TRBJ1-3; D gene unclear. The CDR3 loop spans 17 amino acids. Trimming left V 1 base short and J 0 bases short, with 13 bases between. Germline assignment: CDR1 KGHSH and CDR2 LQKENI. In DNA, the CDR3 is TGTGCCAGCTCACCACAGGAGACGGGAGTCTCTGGAAACACCATATATTTT. Translated: CASSPQETGVSGNTIYF.

The rearrangement joins TRBV10-3 to TRBJ2-7; 10 nucleotides line up with TRBD2. V was clipped by 3 bases and J by 4 bases; unmatched bases: 6. CDR1 is ENHRY and CDR2 is SYGVKD in the germline V gene. The CDR3 has 15 amino acids. The CDR3, as DNA: TGTGCCATCAGTGATGGTAGCGGGAGGTTATACGAGCAGTACTTC. Translation gives CAISDGSGRLYEQYF.

This clonotype was recorded at least ten times. This chain connects TRBV6-5 to TRBJ2-1, with TRBD2 identical over 10 bases. The junction had 5 bases not matched to a gene; V was cut back by 0 bases and J by 3 bases. Germline values: CDR1 MNHEY, CDR2 SVGAGI. This CDR3 contains 17 residues. CDR3 nucleotides: TGTGCCAGCAGTTACTCTAGCCTAGCGGGGGTCTACAATGAGCAGTTCTTC. It codes for CASSYSSLAGVYNEQFF.

J is TRBJ2-5 and V is TRBV5-1, with 12 bases that match TRBD1. Germline-derived CDR1 and CDR2 are SGHRS and YFSETQ. The CDR3 sequence is 16 residues long. V dropped 4 bases and J dropped 5; count of bases not matched to a gene: 9. Written as DNA, the CDR3 is TGCGCCAGCAGCGGGGACAGGGGGCGACCTCGGGAGACCCAGTACTTC. Its translation is CASSGDRGRPRETQYF.

The gene calls are TRBV20-1 and TRBJ2-5; D is undetermined. This CDR3 is built from 12 residues. V was cut by 3 bases and J by 5 bases, with 10 bases left in between. CDR1 and CDR2 from the germline V gene are DFQATT and SNEGSKA (reference sequence). CDR3 in DNA: TGCAGTGCTAGTGGTGTTCTGGAGACCCAGTACTTC. Encoded protein: CSASGVLETQYF.

The gene calls are TRBV2 and TRBJ1-2; D is ambiguous. This CDR3 is 16 amino acids long. The V gene lost 0 bases and the J gene lost 3 bases, with 14 bases spanning the gap. Germline CDR1 is SNHLY and CDR2 is FYNNEI. The CDR3: CASSEALRRGHYGYTF. CDR3 bases: TGTGCCAGCAGTGAAGCGCTTCGTCGCGGTCACTATGGCTACACCTTC.

The V call is TRBV4-1, the J call TRBJ1-4, with a possible D match to TRBD1 (6 bases). CDR3 size: 16 residues. Deletions cut 3 bases from V and 5 bases from J, with 16 bases between. Germline CDR1 MGHRA, CDR2 YSYEKL. As DNA, the CDR3 is TGCGCCAGCAGCCAGGAAGGGACAAGACAAAATGAAAAACTGTTTTTT. This sequence encodes CASSQEGTRQNEKLFF.

This rearrangement joins TRBV14 to TRBJ2-7; D uncertain. The length of the CDR3 is 15 residues. Trimming pared 3 bases from V and 0 bases from J, leaving 12 bases between. Germline lookup yields CDR1 SGHDN and CDR2 FVKESK. The CDR3 protein is CASSQDFGPSYEQYF. CDR3 sequence (DNA): TGTGCCAGCAGCCAGGATTTTGGTCCCTCCTACGAGCAGTACTTC.

This clonotype was counted many times. The chain couples TRBV27 to TRBJ1-4; 9 nucleotides match TRBD1. The germline V gene encodes CDR1 MNHEY and CDR2 SMNVEV (reference sequence). The V gene end was trimmed by 3 bases and the J gene end by 7 bases; junction bases not matched to a gene: 15. This CDR3 has 18 amino acids. The CDR3 coding sequence is TGTGCCAGCAGTTTGGCCTCGCCGGGACAGGGCCGGGGTGAAAAACTGTTTTTT. Its protein product is CASSLASPGQGRGEKLFF.

This clonotype has more than one count but fewer than ten. The DNA of the CDR3 is TGCGCCAGCAGCGTCAACAGGGCGGAAACCTCTGGGGCCAACGTCCTGACTTTC. It codes for CASSVNRAETSGANVLTF. The chain carries TRBV5-1 and TRBJ2-6, with a possible D match to TRBD1 (6 bases). The V end lost 4 bases, the J end lost 0 bases, and 17 bases lay between the germline ends. Germline CDR1 reads SGHRS; CDR2 reads YFSETQ. The CDR3 totals 18 residues.

This clonotype has more than one count but fewer than ten. This chain connects TRBV20-1 to TRBJ2-1; 9 bases match TRBD2. Germline V CDR1 and CDR2: DFQATT, SNEGSKA (reference sequence). The ends lost 5 bases at V and 5 bases at J; junction bases unmatched: 4. The CDR3 loop spans 13 amino acids. The CDR3 protein is CSAPLAGHNEQFF. DNA of the CDR3: TGCAGTGCTCCACTAGCGGGCCACAATGAGCAGTTCTTC.

This sequence joins TRBV5-1 and TRBJ2-5; the D call may be TRBD1 or TRBD2 (5 bases each). From germline, CDR1 is SGHRS and CDR2 YFSETQ. This CDR3 comprises 12 residues. The V end lost 0 bases, the J end lost 10 bases, and 10 bases lay between the germline ends. Written as DNA, the CDR3 is TGCGCCAGCAGCTTGGAACAGGAGGACCAGTACTTC. Translation: CASSLEQEDQYF.

This clonotype occurred a few times. The gene calls are TRBV20-1 and TRBJ2-3; the D gene is possibly TRBD2 (5 bases). Germline CDR1 reads DFQATT; CDR2 reads SNEGSKA (reference sequence). V gave up 3 bases and J gave up 7 bases, with 8 bases separating them. This CDR3 region has 11 residues. CDR3: CSASFGNTQYF. CDR3 coding DNA: TGCAGTGCTAGTTTCGGGAATACGCAGTATTTT.

CDR3 nucleotides: TGCAGTGCGGCAGGGTTGGGCACTGAAGCTTTCTTT. The encoded protein is CSAAGLGTEAFF. The rearrangement joins TRBV20-1 to TRBJ1-1; a possible D gene is TRBD1 (5 bases). Trimming stripped 6 bases from V and 4 bases from J, with 12 bases between. Looked up from germline, CDR1 is DFQATT and CDR2 is SNEGSKA (reference sequence). The CDR3 length is 12 residues.

There are a few counts of this clonotype. This chain links TRBV5-1 with TRBJ2-7; D is tentatively TRBD1 or TRBD2 (7 bases each). Trimming took 4 bases from V and 0 from J, leaving 14 bases between them. Germline CDR1 SGHRS, CDR2 YFSETQ. This CDR3 contains 15 residues. Written as DNA, the CDR3 is TGCGCCAGCAGCCGGGGGGACAGTTCCTCCTACGAGCAGTACGTC. Residues: CASSRGDSSSYEQYV.

This clonotype has just a few counts. The chain recombines TRBV5-6 with TRBJ1-5, with 8 bases matching TRBD1. The trim removed 4 bases at V and 6 bases at J, leaving 6 bases unmatched. CDR3 length: 14 residues. Germline V lookup: CDR1 SGHDT, CDR2 YYEEEE. The CDR3 DNA reads as TGTGCCAGCAGCCGGACAGGGCTGGTTCAGCCCCAGCATTTT. This translates into CASSRTGLVQPQHF.

The V and J genes are TRBV10-3 and TRBJ1-1; D remains unclear. CDR3 size: 13 residues. V dropped 10 bases and J dropped 4 bases, with 16 bases sitting between them. Germline V gene sequence: CDR1 ENHRY, CDR2 SYGVKD. The CDR3 here is CATRSSRGTEAFF. DNA of the CDR3: TGTGCCACCCGGTCCAGTCGGGGCACTGAAGCTTTCTTT.

This clonotype was recorded a few times. CDR3 coding DNA: TGCAGTGCCGTAGACCGGGCGGGTGAAAAACTGTTTTTT. This translates into CSAVDRAGEKLFF. The chain carries TRBV20-1 and TRBJ1-4, with D unresolved. The CDR3 extends over 13 amino acids. V lost 6 bases and J lost 7, with 15 bases in between. Germline values: CDR1 DFQATT, CDR2 SNEGSKA (reference sequence).

The genes are TRBV5-1 and TRBJ2-2; 8 bases match TRBD1. CDR1 and CDR2 from the germline V gene are SGHRS and YFSETQ. The CDR3 loop spans 17 amino acids. V lost 0 bases and J lost 1; bases outside the gene matches: 5. The DNA for the CDR3 is TGCGCCAGCAGCTTGGCCTTTGGGACAGGGAACACCGGGGAGCTGTTTTTT. The encoded protein is CASSLAFGTGNTGELFF.

This clonotype was counted only a few times. The genes are TRBV20-1 and TRBJ2-3; D remains ambiguous. Germline-derived CDR1 and CDR2 are DFQATT and SNEGSKA (reference sequence). The V end lost 6 bases, the J end lost 1 base, and 14 bases lay between the germline ends. The CDR3 runs to 14 residues. This CDR3 is CSAPNNRGTDTQYF. For the CDR3, the DNA is TGCAGTGCCCCAAATAACCGGGGCACAGATACGCAGTATTTT.

V usage is TRBV20-1 and J usage is TRBJ1-3; 7 bases align to TRBD1. V shed 5 bases and J 4 bases; nucleotides not matched to a gene: 5. This CDR3 has 13 amino acids. CDR1 is DFQATT and CDR2 is SNEGSKA in the germline V gene (reference sequence). CDR3 loop: CSALQGHGNTIYF. In DNA, the CDR3 is TGCAGTGCTTTACAGGGGCACGGAAACACCATATATTTT.

V gene TRBV20-1 combines with J gene TRBJ2-5; 9 positions match TRBD2. CDR3 size: 17 residues. Trimming took 3 bases from V and 5 from J; bases not matched to a gene: 16. Germline CDR1 reads DFQATT; CDR2 reads SNEGSKA (reference sequence). The CDR3, as DNA: TGCAGTGCTAGGGGTCCAGCGGGGGGACCCGGGGGGGAGACCCAGTACTTC. This codes for CSARGPAGGPGGETQYF.

The sample holds a few counts of this clonotype. The chain is built from TRBV5-1 and TRBJ2-3; 8 nucleotides agree with TRBD2. The CDR3 covers 15 residues. From germline, CDR1 is SGHRS and CDR2 YFSETQ. With 0 bases clipped from V and 6 bases from J, the junction kept 6 bases outside the gene matches. CDR3 coding DNA: TGCGCCAGCAGCTTGGGGCGGGGGGCCTTGGATACGCAGTATTTT. Its translation is CASSLGRGALDTQYF.

This clonotype was observed at least ten times. The CDR3 bases are TGTGCCAGCAGTGACTCGGCAGATACGCAGTATTTT. Its translation: CASSDSADTQYF. This chain uses TRBV25-1 with TRBJ2-3, with D unclear. V lost 3 bases and J 4 bases, leaving 5 bases between the germline ends. This CDR3 has 12 amino acids. The germline CDR1 and CDR2 sequences are MGHDK and SYGVNS. Supplemented by reference TRBV25-1 and TRBJ2-3, the full variable domain reads EADIYQTPRYLVIGTGKKITLECSQTMGHDKMYWYQQDPGMELHLIHYSYGVNSTEKGDLSSESTVSRIRTEHFPLTLESARPSHTSQYLCASSDSADTQYFGPGTRLTVL.

The gene calls are TRBV20-1 and TRBJ1-4; no reliable D call. The CDR3 spans 14 residues. From germline, CDR1 is DFQATT and CDR2 SNEGSKA (reference sequence). Trimming took 6 bases from V and 0 from J, leaving 11 bases between them. As DNA, the CDR3 is TGCAGTGCCGAGGACGAAGCAACTAATGAAAAACTGTTTTTT. Translation: CSAEDEATNEKLFF.

This chain connects TRBV19 to TRBJ2-7; D is uncertain. Trimming removed 9 bases at V and 1 base at J, with 19 bases between. Germline CDR1 reads LNHDA; CDR2 reads SQIVND (reference sequence). The CDR3 loop spans 15 amino acids. CDR3 amino acids: CAREDHLLWSYEQYV. CDR3 DNA: TGTGCCAGAGAGGATCATCTTTTGTGGTCCTACGAGCAGTACGTC.

The chain combines TRBV3-1 with TRBJ2-1, with 7 bases matching TRBD2. Germline-derived CDR1 and CDR2 are LGHDT and YNNKEL (reference sequence). V shed 1 base and J 8 bases; nucleotides not matched to a gene: 8. This CDR3 contains 15 residues. CDR3 in DNA: TGTGCCAGCAGCCAAGCGGGAGGCCCCTGGGATGAGCAGTTCTTC. It codes for CASSQAGGPWDEQFF.

This clonotype has more than one count but fewer than ten. The J gene is TRBJ2-2, the V gene TRBV12-3 or TRBV12-4, with 7 bases lining up with TRBD1. The CDR3 has 15 amino acids. V lost 5 bases and J lost 6; bases outside the gene matches: 9. For the CDR3, the DNA is TGTGCCAGCAGTCCCAGAGGGGGCCGCGCCGGGGAGCTGTTTTTT. The encoded protein is CASSPRGGRAGELFF.

This clonotype was recorded a few times. This rearrangement joins TRBV7-2 to TRBJ2-1, with 11 nucleotides matching TRBD2. CDR3 length equals 15 residues. V shed 5 bases and J 3 bases; nucleotides not matched to a gene: 3. From germline, CDR1 is SGHTA and CDR2 FQGNSA. The CDR3 DNA is TGTGCCAGCAGCACGGGACTAGCGGACTACAATGAGCAGTTCTTC. It specifies CASSTGLADYNEQFF. Supplemented by reference TRBV7-2 and TRBJ2-1, the full variable domain reads GAGVSQSPSNKVTEKGKDVELRCDPISGHTALYWYRQSLGQGLEFLIYFQGNSAPDKSGLPSDRFSAERTGGSVSTLTIQRTQQEDSAVYLCASSTGLADYNEQFFGPGTRLTVL.

This clonotype has just a few counts. This chain uses TRBV12-3 or TRBV12-4 with TRBJ2-3; 10 bases are shared with TRBD1. This CDR3 has 15 residues. V lost 7 bases and J lost 5; bases outside the gene matches: 9. The CDR3 DNA follows: TGTGCCAGCACACCACCGGGACAGGGGATAGATACGCAGTATTTT. Amino acids: CASTPPGQGIDTQYF.

This clonotype came up many times. The V call is TRBV20-1, the J call TRBJ1-5; D uncertain. V gave up 3 bases and J gave up 0 bases, with 12 bases separating them. Germline values: CDR1 DFQATT, CDR2 SNEGSKA (reference sequence). This CDR3 is 15 amino acids long. The DNA for the CDR3 is TGCAGTGCTAGTGGTGGCAGTTATAGCAATCAGCCCCAGCATTTT. Translating it yields CSASGGSYSNQPQHF.

This chain links TRBV6-5 with TRBJ2-3; D assignment may be TRBD1 or TRBD2 (5 bases each). V gave up 2 bases and J gave up 3 bases, with 12 bases separating them. CDR1 is MNHEY, CDR2 SVGAGI, per germline. CDR3 size: 15 residues. In nucleotides, the CDR3 is TGTGCCAGCAGTTACGGGGGTTTTAGGACAGATACGCAGTATTTT. Translated: CASSYGGFRTDTQYF.